The 32 T cell receptor beta chains below were found in one sample sequenced in a study of untreated major depressive disorder (dated by TCRdb to the late 2010s). Results and caveats for the whole study, not just this receptor: In CD4+ T cells, sequencing confirmed that depressed patients used TRBV05-01 (Vbeta 5.1) more than controls did, with a one-tailed test giving p = 0.040.

The library was prepared using the immunoSEQ multiplex PCR assay. The source is immuneACCESS, and TCRdb retained only in-frame sequences with V and J called. Part of the clones is not carried over; for the studies checked, unresolved V genes explain less than half of this, and the remainder is unexplained. The sample records some 13,000 clones, about 90% of which are singletons. The ten largest account for more than 1.5% of the sample. These receptors are not linked to any known antigen. Sample: CD4+ T cells from PBMCs. The receptors were sampled from a woman aged 30 to 39 with major depressive disorder.

The chain carries TRBV11-3 and TRBJ2-1, with 7 positions matching TRBD2. The length of the CDR3 is 14 residues. The trim removed 5 bases at V and 9 bases at J, leaving 10 bases unmatched. The germline V gene encodes CDR1 SGHNT and CDR2 YENEEA. CDR3 DNA sequence: TGTGCCAGCAGCAGGCTTGGCGGGAGAGGTGAGCAGTTCTTC. Translated: CASSRLGGRGEQFF.

This clone came up once. This rearrangement joins TRBV11-3 to TRBJ2-1, with a tentative D call TRBD2 (6 bases). This CDR3 comprises 14 residues. V was pared by 2 bases and J by 7 bases, with 12 bases between. The germline CDR1 and CDR2 sequences are SGHNT and YENEEA. The CDR3, as DNA: TGTGCCAGCAGCTTATTCGGGAGCGAGAATGAGCAGTTCTTC. Residues: CASSLFGSENEQFF.

This clone occurred once. The chain links TRBV19 to TRBJ1-1; D is undetermined. CDR3 length: 15 residues. V gave up 5 bases and J gave up 0 bases, with 13 bases separating them. Germline V lookup: CDR1 LNHDA, CDR2 SQIVND (reference sequence). CDR3 DNA sequence: TGTGCCAGTAGTCCGGCGGCTAAAATGAACACTGAAGCTTTCTTT. Its translation is CASSPAAKMNTEAFF.

The table lists this clone with a few counts. V and J are TRBV14 and TRBJ1-1; D perhaps matches TRBD1 (5 bases). Trimming left V 4 bases short and J 0 bases short, with 12 bases between. The germline CDR1 and CDR2 sequences are SGHDN and FVKESK. The CDR3 sequence is 15 residues long. The CDR3 here is CASSPRTLLNTEAFF. As DNA, the CDR3 is TGTGCCAGCAGCCCAAGGACACTGCTGAACACTGAAGCTTTCTTT.

The J gene is TRBJ1-2, the V gene TRBV4-1; 8 bases agree with TRBD1. Per germline, CDR1 MGHRA and CDR2 YSYEKL. The V and J ends lost 1 base and 7 bases, in that order; junction bases with no gene match: 8. The CDR3 totals 15 residues. Written as DNA, the CDR3 is TGCGCCAGCAGCCAAGTGCAGGGGGCACTTGGTGGCTACACCTTC. It is translated as CASSQVQGALGGYTF.

The genes are TRBV14 and TRBJ1-1; 7 nucleotides line up with TRBD1. The CDR3 sequence is 14 residues long. Germline-derived CDR1 and CDR2 are SGHDN and FVKESK. Unmatched junction bases numbered 7, after V lost 4 bases and J lost 5 bases. The CDR3, as DNA: TGTGCCAGCAGCCTGGGCAGGGGGAGTACTGAAGCTTTCTTT. Translating it yields CASSLGRGSTEAFF.

The chain couples TRBV6-1 to TRBJ1-1; D is uncertain. Per germline, CDR1 MNHNS and CDR2 SASEGT. V lost 7 bases, J lost 1 base, and 7 bases lay in between. The CDR3 sequence is 12 residues long. The CDR3 loop is CASILANTEAFF. The CDR3 nucleotides are TGTGCCAGCATACTGGCGAACACTGAAGCTTTCTTT.

This rearrangement joins TRBV14 to TRBJ1-1; no clear D. Trimming took 0 bases from V and 7 from J, leaving 9 bases between them. Germline V gene data show CDR1 as SGHDN and CDR2 as FVKESK. This CDR3 contains 13 residues. CDR3 loop: CASSQDMLHEAFF. Here the CDR3 DNA reads TGTGCCAGCAGCCAAGATATGCTACATGAAGCTTTCTTT.

The J gene is TRBJ2-3, the V gene TRBV19; the D gene could be TRBD1 or TRBD2 (5 bases each). Germline CDR1 is LNHDA and CDR2 is SQIVND (reference sequence). Between the trimmed V and J ends, which lost 5 bases and 7 bases, there was a span of 10 bases. The CDR3 is made up of 12 amino acids. The CDR3 sequence is CASSAEGNTQYF. The CDR3 bases are TGTGCCAGTAGTGCCGAGGGGAATACGCAGTATTTT.

J is TRBJ2-2 and V is TRBV6-4, with D uncertain. The V end lost 3 bases, the J end lost 2 bases, and 10 bases lay between the germline ends. In germline, CDR1 is MRHNA, CDR2 SNTAGT. The CDR3 has 15 residues. CDR3 protein: CASSESSSNTGELFF. The CDR3 DNA follows: TGTGCCAGCAGTGAGTCCAGTAGCAACACCGGGGAGCTGTTTTTT.

The chain has TRBV2 and TRBJ2-5; D gene ambiguous. CDR3 length: 14 residues. CDR1 SNHLY and CDR2 FYNNEI come from the germline V gene. Trimming left V 4 bases short and J 0 bases short, with 9 bases between. CDR3 sequence: CASSARLYQETQYF. The CDR3 DNA sequence: TGTGCCAGCAGTGCCAGGTTGTACCAAGAGACCCAGTACTTC.

This clone was observed a handful of times. J is TRBJ1-1 and V is TRBV13; D is uncertain. The CDR3 is 13 residues long. Germline V gene data show CDR1 as PRHDT and CDR2 as FYEKMQ (reference sequence). The V gene lost 5 bases and the J gene lost 6 bases, with 13 bases spanning the gap. CDR3 sequence: CASSRGLLAEAFF. The CDR3 nucleotides are TGTGCCAGCAGCCGAGGGCTGTTAGCTGAAGCTTTCTTT.

The V gene is TRBV5-1, the J gene TRBJ2-1; 12 bases agree with TRBD2. The CDR3 loop spans 17 amino acids. With 2 bases clipped from V and 9 bases from J, the junction kept 12 bases outside the gene matches. Germline CDR1 is SGHRS and CDR2 is YFSETQ. The CDR3: CASSLSMTSGRYFEQFF. CDR3 DNA sequence: TGCGCCAGCAGCTTATCAATGACTAGCGGGAGATATTTTGAGCAGTTCTTC.

The rearrangement joins TRBV29-1 to TRBJ2-1; D gene unclear. V was clipped by 4 bases and J by 5 bases, with 9 bases between them. There are 12 residues in the CDR3. CDR1 is SQVTM, CDR2 ANQGSEA, per germline. The CDR3, as DNA: TGCAGCGTTGGCAGGAGCCACAATGAGCAGTTCTTC. This encodes CSVGRSHNEQFF.

The chain is built from TRBV9 and TRBJ1-2; the D gene is possibly TRBD1 (5 bases). V was pared by 0 bases and J by 1 base, with 10 bases between. The CDR3 contains 15 residues. The germline V gene has CDR1 SGDLS and CDR2 YYNGEE. CDR3 DNA: TGTGCCAGCAGCGTAGGACAGAATTTTAACTATGGCTACACCTTC. Translation gives CASSVGQNFNYGYTF.

The chain joins TRBV7-2 to TRBJ2-1; D not certain. The CDR3 has 13 residues. Germline assignment: CDR1 SGHTA and CDR2 FQGNSA. The germline V and J ends were trimmed by 1 base and 4 bases, with 5 bases remaining between them. CDR3 in DNA: TGTGCCAGCAGCTTAGACATGTACAATGAGCAGTTCTTC. Its protein product is CASSLDMYNEQFF.

The V and J genes are TRBV27 and TRBJ2-1; TRBD2 aligns across 13 bases. The germline CDR1 and CDR2 sequences are MNHEY and SMNVEV (reference sequence). With V trimmed by 4 bases and J by 5 bases, 5 bases remained unmatched. The CDR3 loop spans 16 amino acids. The CDR3 loop reads CASSYRTSGRDNEQFF. The CDR3 DNA follows: TGTGCCAGCAGTTACCGGACTAGCGGGAGAGACAATGAGCAGTTCTTC.

The chain uses TRBV6-5 and TRBJ2-1, with 10 positions matching TRBD2. The V gene end was trimmed by 6 bases and the J gene end by 0 bases; junction bases not matched to a gene: 2. Germline CDR1 and CDR2: MNHEY and SVGAGI. This CDR3 comprises 15 residues. In DNA form, the CDR3 reads TGTGCCAGCAGATTAGCGGGAGGCTCCTACAATGAGCAGTTCTTC. Its protein is CASRLAGGSYNEQFF.

The chain recombines TRBV11-2 with TRBJ1-2; D is perhaps TRBD1 (5 bases). The CDR3 spans 15 residues. V shed 5 bases and J shed 3 bases, with 16 bases lying between them. Germline values: CDR1 SGHAT, CDR2 FQNNGV. In DNA form, the CDR3 reads TGTGCCAGCAGCGCAAGGGGACCCAGGGACTATGGCTACACCTTC. Its translation: CASSARGPRDYGYTF.

This chain connects TRBV2 to TRBJ2-3; the D is unclear. The CDR3 spans 14 residues. The V end lost 8 bases, the J end lost 0 bases, and 12 bases lay between the germline ends. In germline, CDR1 is SNHLY, CDR2 FYNNEI. CDR3 sequence (DNA): TGTGCCAGCCGCAAGGCCCCTAGCACAGATACGCAGTATTTT. This sequence encodes CASRKAPSTDTQYF.

The chain combines TRBV2 with TRBJ1-2; D uncertain. Germline assignment: CDR1 SNHLY and CDR2 FYNNEI. The CDR3 contains 15 residues. With 6 bases removed from V and 2 bases from J, the gap between germline ends came to 16 bases. CDR3 amino acids: CASSTRPEVNYGYTF. The DNA for the CDR3 is TGTGCCAGCAGCACCAGGCCCGAGGTCAACTATGGCTACACCTTC.

V and J are TRBV27 and TRBJ2-1; 7 bases map to TRBD2. Germline V CDR1 and CDR2: MNHEY, SMNVEV (reference sequence). This CDR3 comprises 16 residues. Losses at the gene ends were 7 bases for V and 6 bases for J; bases not matched to a gene: 15. The CDR3, as DNA: TGTGCCAGCACCGTACAGACTAGCAGCAGATCCAATGAGCAGTTCTTC. This codes for CASTVQTSSRSNEQFF.

The chain links TRBV15 to TRBJ1-2; 8 bases map to TRBD1. V shed 4 bases, J shed 8 bases, and the junction held 12 bases outside the gene matches. The CDR3 loop spans 15 amino acids. Looked up from germline, CDR1 is LNHNV and CDR2 is YYDKDF (reference sequence). CDR3 in amino acids: CATSTGGQGHRGYTF. The CDR3 coding sequence is TGTGCCACCAGCACGGGTGGACAGGGACATCGAGGCTACACCTTC.

J is TRBJ2-5 and V is TRBV12-5; D gene ambiguous. The CDR3 totals 12 residues. Trimming stripped 5 bases from V and 5 bases from J, with 9 bases between. The V gene's germline CDR1 is LGHNT and CDR2 FRNRAP. CDR3 loop: CASGHHGETQYF. The CDR3 coding sequence is TGTGCTAGTGGTCATCACGGGGAGACCCAGTACTTC.

The V call is TRBV11-2, the J call TRBJ1-1; 7 bases are a match to TRBD1. Looked up from germline, CDR1 is SGHAT and CDR2 is FQNNGV. The CDR3 spans 16 residues. Trimming at V came to 5 bases and at J to 4 bases, leaving 13 bases not matched to a gene. This CDR3 reads CASSRQGNVRGTEAFF. The CDR3 DNA follows: TGTGCCAGCAGCCGACAGGGTAACGTTAGGGGCACTGAAGCTTTCTTT.

The chain employs TRBV27 and TRBJ1-1; D is unresolved. Trimming removed 8 bases at V and 4 bases at J, with 11 bases between. CDR1 MNHEY and CDR2 SMNVEV come from the germline V gene (reference sequence). The CDR3 covers 12 residues. The CDR3 sequence is CASGVLGTEAFF. Here the CDR3 DNA reads TGTGCCAGCGGGGTACTAGGCACTGAAGCTTTCTTT.

The chain has TRBV5-3 and TRBJ2-7, with TRBD2 identical over 8 bases. TRBV5-3 belongs to the ORF category, with a function that is uncertain. V lost 4 bases to trimming and J lost 4 bases; unmatched junction nucleotides: 16. The CDR3 length is 17 residues. CDR3 sequence (DNA): TGTGCCAGAAGCACCTCGGCGGGGGGCGGCAACTCTTACGAGCAGTACTTC. Its protein product is CARSTSAGGGNSYEQYF.

CDR3 loop: CSVETDTQYF. The CDR3 DNA sequence: TGCAGCGTTGAAACAGATACGCAGTATTTT. The chain uses TRBV29-1 and TRBJ2-3; D unclear. The CDR3 loop spans 10 amino acids. The ends were cut back, 2 bases at V and 3 bases at J, with 0 bases in the middle. Germline lookup yields CDR1 SQVTM and CDR2 ANQGSEA.

The chain carries TRBV7-9 and TRBJ1-2; TRBD1 is a possible D gene (6 bases). Deletions cut 5 bases from V and 4 bases from J, with 17 bases between. The CDR3 length is 15 residues. The V gene's germline CDR1 is SEHNR and CDR2 FQNEAQ (reference sequence). The CDR3: CASSDKTGQFYGYTF. CDR3 in DNA: TGTGCCAGCAGCGACAAGACAGGCCAATTCTATGGCTACACCTTC. Complete variable domain (other parts from reference TRBV7-9 and TRBJ1-2): DTGVSQNPRHKITKRGQNVTFRCDPISEHNRLYWYRQTLGQGPEFLTYFQNEAQLEKSRLLSDRFSAERPKGSFSTLEIQRTEQGDSAMYLCASSDKTGQFYGYTFGSGTRLTVV.

The rearrangement links TRBV5-1 to TRBJ2-1; 8 bases are a match to TRBD2. J lost 9 bases, V lost 4 bases, and 6 bases had no gene match. Germline V gene sequence: CDR1 SGHRS, CDR2 YFSETQ. This CDR3 has 13 residues. Written as DNA, the CDR3 is TGCGCCAGCAGCCTCGGACTAGCTACTGAGCAGTTCTTC. Translating it yields CASSLGLATEQFF.

The V gene is TRBV19, the J gene TRBJ1-1, with D maybe TRBD1 (6 bases). From germline, CDR1 is LNHDA and CDR2 SQIVND (reference sequence). The CDR3 has 16 residues. Trimming removed 3 bases from V and 2 bases from J, with 16 bases in between. CDR3 sequence reads: CASSMGAGPRNTEAFF. For the CDR3, the DNA is TGTGCCAGTAGTATGGGGGCGGGACCAAGAAACACTGAAGCTTTCTTT.

J is TRBJ2-7 and V is TRBV5-1, with a tentative D call TRBD2 (5 bases). This CDR3 is built from 14 residues. Germline CDR1 SGHRS, CDR2 YFSETQ. The V end lost 4 bases, the J end lost 0 bases, and 11 bases lay between the germline ends. CDR3 amino acids: CASSDSDFSYEQYF. The CDR3 region has the DNA TGCGCCAGCAGCGACTCGGACTTCTCCTACGAGCAGTACTTC.